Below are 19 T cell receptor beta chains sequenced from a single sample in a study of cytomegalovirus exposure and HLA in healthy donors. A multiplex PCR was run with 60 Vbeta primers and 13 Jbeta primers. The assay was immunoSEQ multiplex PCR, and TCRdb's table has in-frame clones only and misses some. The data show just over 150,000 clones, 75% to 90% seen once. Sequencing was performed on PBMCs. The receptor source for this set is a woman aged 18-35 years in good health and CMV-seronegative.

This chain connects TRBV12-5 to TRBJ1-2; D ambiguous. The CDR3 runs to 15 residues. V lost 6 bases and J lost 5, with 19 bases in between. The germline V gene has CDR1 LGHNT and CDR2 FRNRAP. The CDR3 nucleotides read TGTGCTAGTGGCCCAGGACTTGGGAGGTTGTATGGCTACACCTTC. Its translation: CASGPGLGRLYGYTF.

The CDR3 coding sequence is TGCGCCAGCAGCCAAGATACGGGGGGGCCGTCAGATACGCAGTATTTT. Translating it yields CASSQDTGGPSDTQYF. The chain has TRBV4-1 and TRBJ2-3; 8 bases match TRBD2. The germline V gene has CDR1 MGHRA and CDR2 YSYEKL. This CDR3 has 16 residues. The ends lost 0 bases at V and 4 bases at J; junction bases unmatched: 6.

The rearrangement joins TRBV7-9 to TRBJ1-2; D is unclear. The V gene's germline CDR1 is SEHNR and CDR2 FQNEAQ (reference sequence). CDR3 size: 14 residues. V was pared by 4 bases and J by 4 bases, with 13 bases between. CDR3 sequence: CASSSGSRGYGYTF. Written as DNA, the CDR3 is TGTGCCAGCAGCTCGGGTTCTCGAGGCTATGGCTACACCTTC.

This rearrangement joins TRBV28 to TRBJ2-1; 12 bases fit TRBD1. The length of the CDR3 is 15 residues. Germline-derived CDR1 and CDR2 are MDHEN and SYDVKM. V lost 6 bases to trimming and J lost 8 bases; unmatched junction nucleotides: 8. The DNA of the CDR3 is TGTGCCAGCAGCCCACCGGGACAGGGGGCCCATGAGCAGTTCTTC. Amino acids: CASSPPGQGAHEQFF. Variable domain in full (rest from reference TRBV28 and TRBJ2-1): DVKVTQSSRYLVKRTGEKVFLECVQDMDHENMFWYRQDPGLGLRLIYFSYDVKMKEKGDIPEGYSVSREKKERFSLILESASTNQTSMYLCASSPPGQGAHEQFFGPGTRLTVL.

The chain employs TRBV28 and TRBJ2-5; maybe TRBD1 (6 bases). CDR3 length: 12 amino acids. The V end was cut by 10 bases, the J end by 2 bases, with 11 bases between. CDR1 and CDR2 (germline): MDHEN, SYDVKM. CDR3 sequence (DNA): TGTGCCACCAATGGACAGCAAGAGACCCAGTACTTC. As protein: CATNGQQETQYF.

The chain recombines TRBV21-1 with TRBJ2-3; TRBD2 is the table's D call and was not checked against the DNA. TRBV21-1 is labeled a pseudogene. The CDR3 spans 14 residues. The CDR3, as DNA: TGTGCCAGCAGCAAAGTTTTAGCTGGAGATACGCAGTATTTT. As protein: CASSKVLAGDTQYF.

CDR3: CATSRERGGKAFF. DNA of the CDR3: TGTGCCACCAGCAGAGAGCGGGGGGGGAAAGCTTTCTTT. The chain is built from TRBV15 and TRBJ1-1; D is possibly TRBD1 (5 bases). This CDR3 region has 13 residues. The germline V gene encodes CDR1 LNHNV and CDR2 YYDKDF (reference sequence). Trimming shortened V by 0 bases and J by 9 bases, and 11 bases separated the two germline ends.

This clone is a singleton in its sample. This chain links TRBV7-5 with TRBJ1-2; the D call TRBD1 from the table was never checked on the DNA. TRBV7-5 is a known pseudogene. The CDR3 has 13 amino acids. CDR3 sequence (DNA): TGTGCCAGAAGCCCGCGACAGGCCTATGGCTACACCTTC. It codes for CARSPRQAYGYTF.

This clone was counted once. The CDR3: CASSSGASGRAQADTQYF. For the CDR3, the DNA is TGTGCCAGCAGCTCGGGGGCTAGCGGGAGGGCCCAGGCAGATACGCAGTATTTT. The V call is TRBV7-2, the J call TRBJ2-3, with 12 nucleotides matching TRBD2. CDR3 length: 18 amino acids. The J segment lost 4 bases and the V segment lost 4 bases, leaving 12 bases of the junction unmatched. Germline V gene data show CDR1 as SGHTA and CDR2 as FQGNSA.

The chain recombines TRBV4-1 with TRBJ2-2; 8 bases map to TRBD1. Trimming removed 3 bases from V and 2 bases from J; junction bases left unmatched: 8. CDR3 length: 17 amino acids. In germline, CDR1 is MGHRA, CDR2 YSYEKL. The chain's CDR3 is CASSHRGTGLNTGELFF. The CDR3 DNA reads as TGCGCCAGCAGCCACCGCGGGACAGGCTTAAACACCGGGGAGCTGTTTTTT.

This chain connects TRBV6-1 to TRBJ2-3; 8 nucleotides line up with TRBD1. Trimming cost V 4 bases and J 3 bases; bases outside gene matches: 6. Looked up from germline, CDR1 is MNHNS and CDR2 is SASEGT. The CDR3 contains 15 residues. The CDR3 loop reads CASSVGQGRTDTQYF. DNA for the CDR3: TGTGCCAGCAGTGTCGGACAGGGACGGACAGATACGCAGTATTTT.

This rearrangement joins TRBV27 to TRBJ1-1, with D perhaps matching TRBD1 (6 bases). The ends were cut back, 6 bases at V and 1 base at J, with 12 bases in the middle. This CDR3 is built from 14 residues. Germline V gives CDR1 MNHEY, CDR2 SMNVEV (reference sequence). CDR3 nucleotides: TGTGCCAGCAGCCTCAGCAGGGGGAACACTGAAGCTTTCTTT. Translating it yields CASSLSRGNTEAFF.

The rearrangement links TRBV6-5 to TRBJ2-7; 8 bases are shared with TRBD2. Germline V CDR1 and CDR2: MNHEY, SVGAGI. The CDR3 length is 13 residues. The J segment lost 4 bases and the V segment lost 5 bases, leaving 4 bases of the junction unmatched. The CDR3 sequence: CASSLSGGYEQYF. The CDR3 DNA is TGTGCCAGCAGTCTCAGCGGGGGTTACGAGCAGTACTTC.

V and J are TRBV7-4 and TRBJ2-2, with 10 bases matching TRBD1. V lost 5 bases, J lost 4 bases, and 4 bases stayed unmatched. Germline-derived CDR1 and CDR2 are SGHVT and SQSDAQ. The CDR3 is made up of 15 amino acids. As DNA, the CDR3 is TGTGCCAGCAGCCAATGGACAGGGGGCACCGGGGAGCTGTTTTTT. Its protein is CASSQWTGGTGELFF.

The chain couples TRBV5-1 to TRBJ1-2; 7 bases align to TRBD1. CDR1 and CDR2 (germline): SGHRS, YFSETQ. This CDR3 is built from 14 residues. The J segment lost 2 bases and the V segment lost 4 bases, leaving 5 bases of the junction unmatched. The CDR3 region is CASSPGQANYGYTF. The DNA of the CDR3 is TGCGCCAGCAGCCCCGGACAGGCGAACTATGGCTACACCTTC. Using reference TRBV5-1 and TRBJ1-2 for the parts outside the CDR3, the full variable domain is KAGVTQTPRYLIKTRGQQVTLSCSPISGHRSVSWYQQTPGQGLQFLFEYFSETQRNKGNFPGRFSGRQFSNSRSEMNVSTLELGDSALYLCASSPGQANYGYTFGSGTRLTVV.

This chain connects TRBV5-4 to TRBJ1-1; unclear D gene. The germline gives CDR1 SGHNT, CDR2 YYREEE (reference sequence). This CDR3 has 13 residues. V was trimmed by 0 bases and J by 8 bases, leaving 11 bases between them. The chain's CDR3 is CASSLVLGMEAFF. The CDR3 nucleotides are TGTGCCAGCAGCTTGGTTCTCGGGATGGAAGCTTTCTTT.

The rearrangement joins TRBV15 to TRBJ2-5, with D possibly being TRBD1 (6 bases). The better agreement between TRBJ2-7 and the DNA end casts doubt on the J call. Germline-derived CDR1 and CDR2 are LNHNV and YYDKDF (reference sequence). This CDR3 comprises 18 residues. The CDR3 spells CATSRLPHKGVGSYEQYF. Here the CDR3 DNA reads TGTGCCACCAGCAGACTCCCCCATAAGGGGGTTGGCTCCTACGAGCAGTACTTC.

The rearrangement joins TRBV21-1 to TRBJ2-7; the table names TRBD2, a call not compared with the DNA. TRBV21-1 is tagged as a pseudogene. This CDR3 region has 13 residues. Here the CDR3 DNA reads TGTGCCAGTGAGCCCCCCTCGTCCTACGAGCAGTACTTC. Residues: CASEPPSSYEQYF.

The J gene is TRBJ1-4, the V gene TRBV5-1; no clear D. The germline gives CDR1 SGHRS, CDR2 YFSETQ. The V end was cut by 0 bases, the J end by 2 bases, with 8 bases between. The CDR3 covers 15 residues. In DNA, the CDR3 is TGCGCCAGCAGCTTGGATGGAGGCACTAATGAAAAACTGTTTTTT. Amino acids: CASSLDGGTNEKLFF.